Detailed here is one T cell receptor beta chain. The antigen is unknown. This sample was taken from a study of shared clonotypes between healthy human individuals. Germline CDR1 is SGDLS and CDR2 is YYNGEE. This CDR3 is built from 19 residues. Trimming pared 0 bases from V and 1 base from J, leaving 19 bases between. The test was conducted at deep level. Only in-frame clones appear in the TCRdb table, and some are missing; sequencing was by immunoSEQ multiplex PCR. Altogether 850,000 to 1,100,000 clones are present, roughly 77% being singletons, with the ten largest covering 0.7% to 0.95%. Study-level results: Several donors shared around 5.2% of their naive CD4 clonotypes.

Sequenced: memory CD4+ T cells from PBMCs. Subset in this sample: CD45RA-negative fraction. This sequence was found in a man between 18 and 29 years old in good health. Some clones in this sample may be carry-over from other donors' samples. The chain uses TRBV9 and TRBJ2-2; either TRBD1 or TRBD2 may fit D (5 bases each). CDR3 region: CASSVAIGDLPVNTGELFF. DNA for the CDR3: TGTGCCAGCAGCGTAGCTATTGGGGACCTCCCAGTGAACACCGGGGAGCTGTTTTTT.